The sequence of this TCR beta chain was determined in a study of Ad26.COV2.S vaccination and SARS-CoV-2 variants. Only in-frame clones appear in the TCRdb table, and some are missing; sequencing was by immunoSEQ multiplex PCR. In the table there are about 440,000 clones, 90% of which are singletons. V was clipped by 5 bases and J by 4 bases, with 5 bases between them. CDR1 and CDR2 (germline): MNHEY, SMNVEV (reference sequence). This CDR3 is 11 amino acids long. Treatment reported: over 15 received Ad26.COV2.S at low or high dose, single or two shots; several received placebo; per-sample allocation not given. Collection of the samples took place on day 63 after the first injection of vaccine or placebo. Vaccine was an Ad26 vector expressing Wuhan-strain SARS-CoV-2 spike.

J is TRBJ2-5 and V is TRBV27; D is unclear. The sequence was obtained from a person aged 18-65 years who received the Ad26.COV2.S COVID-19 vaccine or a placebo. The material sequenced was peripheral blood, taken in a trial of Ad26.COV2.S vaccine versus placebo. In DNA form, the CDR3 reads TGTGCCAGCAGTCGCGGAGAGACCCAGTACTTC. Amino acids: CASSRGETQYF.